This T cell receptor (beta chain) is from a study of T cells after yellow fever vaccination. Study overall: Fractions of limited cellularity were prepared by means of SMART-Seq v4 Ultra Low Input.

This clonotype was found many times. Its matching antigen is unknown. Notes on the study in general: Subsequent to the booster, the majority of primary-vaccination clones reappeared (around 95% CD4, approximately 85% CD8). The CD4 compartment and the CD8 compartment contained a small share of clonotypes in common. Weaker in magnitude, the secondary response showed a faster peak on day 5 versus 15.

One entry per CDR3 protein results from TCRdb running MiXCR on the 5' RACE reads. The table includes some 300,000 distinct CDR3 sequences, approximately 3.9% detected once. This CDR3 contains 20 residues. V shed 0 bases, J shed 0 bases, and the junction held 9 bases outside the gene matches. Germline loops: CDR1 MGHRA, CDR2 YSYEKL. The sample here was PBMCs, taken on the day of the yellow fever booster vaccination. J is TRBJ2-1 and V is TRBV4-1; 12 bases fit TRBD2. The source is a man aged 18 to 29 who received the YFV17D yellow fever vaccine. The CDR3 region is CASSQEGLAGISSSYNEQFF. CDR3 in DNA: TGCGCCAGCAGCCAAGAAGGACTAGCGGGAATATCAAGCTCCTACAATGAGCAGTTCTTC.